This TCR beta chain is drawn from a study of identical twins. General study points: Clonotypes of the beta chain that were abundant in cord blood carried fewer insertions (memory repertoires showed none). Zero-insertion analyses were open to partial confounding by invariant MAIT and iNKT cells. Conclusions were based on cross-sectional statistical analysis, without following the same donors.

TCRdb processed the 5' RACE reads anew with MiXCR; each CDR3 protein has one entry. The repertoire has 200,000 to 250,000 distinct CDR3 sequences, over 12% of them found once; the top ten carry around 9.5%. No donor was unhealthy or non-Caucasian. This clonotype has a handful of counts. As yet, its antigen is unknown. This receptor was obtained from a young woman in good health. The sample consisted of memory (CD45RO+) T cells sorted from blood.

CDR3 amino acids: CASGFLGQGTDTQYF. In DNA form, the CDR3 reads TGTGCTAGTGGTTTCTTGGGACAGGGCACAGATACGCAGTATTTT. The genes are TRBV12-5 and TRBJ2-3, with 8 bases matching TRBD1. The CDR3 consists of 15 residues. J gave up 1 base and V 3 bases, and 3 bases lay outside the gene matches. In germline, CDR1 is LGHNT, CDR2 FRNRAP.